This TCR beta chain was observed in a study of Graves' ophthalmopathy and Graves' hyperthyroidism. Study findings and constraints: Detected in blood as well were most expanded thyroid clonotypes with frequency above 0.001.

Aged 18 to 65, hyperthyroidism patients had been newly diagnosed, with under 2 months' duration. Clinical symptoms, serum thyroxine, TRAb, thyroid ultrasound and orbital computed tomography formed the basis of diagnosis. Amplifying from RNA transcripts, the study obtained TCR beta CDR3 regions. The workflow started with a first-round RT-PCR run with HTBI primers and then moved on to a second-round multiplex PCR. TCRdb called the multiplex PCR reads again in MiXCR, with one record for every CDR3 protein. Of 560,000 or so distinct CDR3 sequences listed, under 45% are singletons. Germline V gene sequence: CDR1 SGHTA, CDR2 FQGNSA. The CDR3 is 14 amino acids. The germline V and J ends were trimmed by 1 base and 7 bases, with 14 bases remaining between them. Comments on this clonotype: Its antigen is not identified.

The clonotype originates from an adult man with Graves' hyperthyroidism. This rearrangement joins TRBV7-2 to TRBJ2-7; weak D call: TRBD1 (6 bases). Input material: peripheral blood or thyroid tissue (not recorded which). The CDR3 protein is CASSLEDSYNEQYF. The CDR3 nucleotides are TGTGCCAGCAGCTTAGAGGACAGCTACAATGAGCAGTACTTC. The full variable domain, its missing parts supplied by reference TRBV7-2 and TRBJ2-7, is GAGVSQSPSNKVTEKGKDVELRCDPISGHTALYWYRQSLGQGLEFLIYFQGNSAPDKSGLPSDRFSAERTGGSVSTLTIQRTQQEDSAVYLCASSLEDSYNEQYFGPGTRLTVT.